Presented here are 17 T cell receptor beta chains from one specimen sequenced in a study of blood T cell repertoires in COVID-19 (dated by TCRdb to about 2020). The library was prepared using the immunoSEQ multiplex PCR assay. The table comes from immuneACCESS by way of TCRdb, which keeps in-frame sequences with V and J called. Part of the clones is missing from these tables; in studies checked, under half for an unresolved V gene and the rest for unknown reasons. The sample includes 270,000 or so clones, with roughly 84% observed a single time. Clones ranked in the top ten supply about 3.4% of the sample. The sample consisted of peripheral blood. Receptors originate from a woman under 30 with acute or convalescent COVID-19.

This clone was seen a single time. The rearrangement links TRBV7-2 to TRBJ1-3; D gene uncertain. V was cut by 0 bases and J by 8 bases, with 5 bases left in between. The germline V gene has CDR1 SGHTA and CDR2 FQGNSA. This CDR3 is built from 12 residues. Here the CDR3 reads CASSLAPDTIYF. CDR3 DNA: TGTGCCAGCAGCTTAGCCCCAGACACCATATATTTT.

The chain carries TRBV6-2 or TRBV6-3 and TRBJ2-1; D remains ambiguous. The CDR3 sequence is 14 residues long. Trimming cost V 2 bases and J 6 bases, with 11 bases left between them. CDR1 MNHEY and CDR2 SVGEGT come from the germline V gene. The DNA of the CDR3 is TGTGCCAGCAGTTACACGCGACTCCCCAATGAGCAGTTCTTC. This gives the protein CASSYTRLPNEQFF.

The chain carries TRBV7-9 and TRBJ1-1; D unclear. The CDR3 has 13 residues. Trimming pared 5 bases from V and 5 bases from J, leaving 12 bases between. Germline V gives CDR1 SEHNR, CDR2 FQNEAQ (reference sequence). CDR3 sequence: CASSPGWATEAFF. CDR3 coding DNA: TGTGCCAGCAGCCCTGGGTGGGCGACTGAAGCTTTCTTT.

J is TRBJ1-5 and V is TRBV30, with TRBD1 matching over 7 bases. The V gene's germline CDR1 is GTSNPN and CDR2 SVGIG (reference sequence). The CDR3 contains 12 residues. The trim removed 2 bases at V and 6 bases at J, leaving 1 base unmatched. The CDR3 loop is CAWSKGAQPQHF. Written as DNA, the CDR3 is TGTGCCTGGAGTAAGGGGGCTCAGCCCCAGCATTTT.

The gene calls are TRBV27 and TRBJ2-7; 7 nucleotides line up with TRBD2. The CDR3 runs 13 residues. V gave up 3 bases and J gave up 5 bases; unmatched junction bases: 4. Germline V gene data show CDR1 as MNHEY and CDR2 as SMNVEV (reference sequence). CDR3 coding DNA: TGTGCCAGCAGTTTTGGGGGAGGGGACGAGCAGTACTTC. Residues: CASSFGGGDEQYF.

The rearrangement uses TRBV28 and TRBJ2-7; 9 bases align to TRBD2. Germline CDR1 is MDHEN and CDR2 is SYDVKM. This CDR3 spans 14 amino acids. V trimming: 4 bases; J trimming: 6 bases; junction bases outside the gene matches: 7. The CDR3 reads CASSYPSGTGEQYF. In DNA form, the CDR3 reads TGTGCCAGCAGTTATCCTAGCGGGACGGGCGAGCAGTACTTC.

This clone was counted a single time. The genes are TRBV15 and TRBJ2-2; possible D gene TRBD2, 5 bases. Germline CDR1 and CDR2: LNHNV and YYDKDF (reference sequence). The CDR3 length is 13 residues. Trimming took off 6 bases at V and 6 bases at J, with 11 bases between the two ends. This chain's CDR3 is CATSSAGPGELFF. DNA of the CDR3: TGTGCCACCAGTTCCGCGGGCCCCGGGGAGCTGTTTTTT.

This chain links TRBV19 with TRBJ2-7; TRBD2 might be the D (5 bases). Between the trimmed V and J ends, which lost 4 bases and 7 bases, there was a span of 17 bases. The CDR3 has 14 amino acids. Germline CDR1 reads LNHDA; CDR2 reads SQIVND (reference sequence). CDR3 nucleotides: TGTGCCAGTAGTACCGCGAGGCCCACTAGGGAGCAGTACTTC. Translation gives CASSTARPTREQYF.

Concerning this clone: Germline is not matched at one junction end, which may reflect a read error. V usage is TRBV7-7 and J usage is TRBJ2-5; 10 bases match TRBD1. The CDR3 consists of 18 residues. Germline CDR1 and CDR2: SSHAT and FNYEAQ (reference sequence). CDR3 sequence: CASSQGAPGQGNGETQYF. CDR3 nucleotide sequence: TGTGCTAGCAGTCAAGGGGCCCCGGGACAGGGGAATGGAGAGACCCAGTACTTC.

V and J are TRBV9 and TRBJ2-1; D might be TRBD2 (6 bases). The V gene's germline CDR1 is SGDLS and CDR2 YYNGEE. The CDR3 loop spans 16 amino acids. Trimming removed 3 bases at V and 2 bases at J, with 15 bases between. The chain's CDR3 is CASSALSGLPYNEQFF. Here the CDR3 DNA reads TGTGCCAGCAGCGCCCTTAGCGGATTACCCTACAATGAGCAGTTCTTC.

This clone turned up a few times. This chain links TRBV18 with TRBJ2-2; no firm D call. Trimming took 3 bases from V and 4 from J, leaving 15 bases between them. The CDR3 covers 16 residues. From germline, CDR1 is KGHSH and CDR2 LQKENI. CDR3 protein: CASSPRLNPATGELFF. The DNA for the CDR3 is TGTGCCAGCTCACCCCGGTTGAATCCCGCCACCGGGGAGCTGTTTTTT.

The CDR3 is CASSLTGANTGELFF. In nucleotides, the CDR3 is TGTGCCAGCAGCTTAACAGGGGCGAACACCGGGGAGCTGTTTTTT. This sequence joins TRBV7-9 and TRBJ2-2, with 7 nucleotides matching TRBD1. Per germline, CDR1 SEHNR and CDR2 FQNEAQ (reference sequence). J lost 0 bases, V lost 2 bases, and 0 bases had no gene match. The CDR3 runs to 15 residues. Supplemented by reference TRBV7-9 and TRBJ2-2, the full variable domain reads DTGVSQNPRHKITKRGQNVTFRCDPISEHNRLYWYRQTLGQGPEFLTYFQNEAQLEKSRLLSDRFSAERPKGSFSTLEIQRTEQGDSAMYLCASSLTGANTGELFFGEGSRLTVL.

This rearrangement joins TRBV3-1 (or the pseudogene TRBV3-2) to TRBJ2-7; 8 positions match TRBD2. The CDR3 has 12 amino acids. Germline V lookup: CDR1 LGHDT, CDR2 YNNKEL (reference sequence). With 8 bases clipped from V and 6 bases from J, the junction kept 6 bases outside the gene matches. This CDR3 reads CASARLASEQYF. The CDR3 nucleotides are TGTGCCAGCGCCCGACTAGCGTCCGAGCAGTACTTC.

The count of this clone is one. The V call is TRBV19, the J call TRBJ2-3, with D uncertain. The V gene's germline CDR1 is LNHDA and CDR2 SQIVND (reference sequence). With 6 bases removed from V and 6 bases from J, the gap between germline ends came to 19 bases. The length of the CDR3 is 15 residues. In DNA, the CDR3 is TGTGCCAGTAGCCTGGGCAGCCCGTCGACCGATACGCAGTATTTT. Amino acids: CASSLGSPSTDTQYF.

This clone was observed a single time. V gene TRBV28 combines with J gene TRBJ2-7; 9 bases map to TRBD2. Germline V gene data show CDR1 as MDHEN and CDR2 as SYDVKM. This CDR3 has 14 residues. The trim removed 2 bases at V and 2 bases at J, leaving 1 base unmatched. As DNA, the CDR3 is TGTGCCAGCAGTTTAGGACTAGCGACCTACGAGCAGTACTTC. Its protein is CASSLGLATYEQYF.

The J gene is TRBJ2-3, the V gene TRBV5-1; 9 positions match TRBD2. The CDR3 contains 19 residues. The V gene end was trimmed by 2 bases and the J gene end by 5 bases; junction bases not matched to a gene: 18. Germline V CDR1 and CDR2: SGHRS, YFSETQ. The CDR3 nucleotides are TGCGCCAGCAGCTTCGATGAGAGGCTAGCGGGACCGGGGCGAGATACGCAGTATTTT. This gives the protein CASSFDERLAGPGRDTQYF.

A note on this clone: The same CDR3 also results from other DNA sequences found in this sample. V usage is TRBV9 and J usage is TRBJ2-5, with TRBD2 matching 11 bases. This CDR3 is 15 amino acids long. V was clipped by 2 bases and J by 5 bases; unmatched bases: 5. Germline assignment: CDR1 SGDLS and CDR2 YYNGEE. The CDR3 DNA sequence: TGTGCCAGCAGCGTTGGGACTAGCGGTATGGAGACCCAGTACTTC. Protein product: CASSVGTSGMETQYF.